One and the same sample provided the 21 T cell receptor beta chains below, sequenced in a study of identical twins. TCRdb called the 5' RACE reads again in MiXCR, with one record for every CDR3 protein. The table has 220,000 or so distinct CDR3 sequences, 5.5% to 7% seen once. This same sample was also taken into another study, of yellow fever vaccine responses in identical twins.

Sequencing was performed on memory (CD45RO+) T cells sorted from blood. The source is a woman aged 18-29 years in good health.

This clonotype was recorded at least ten times. V usage is TRBV29-1 and J usage is TRBJ2-2; the match to TRBD2 covers 8 bases. This CDR3 contains 13 residues. Trimming cost V 7 bases and J 6 bases; bases outside gene matches: 7. Per the germline V gene, CDR1 is SQVTM and CDR2 is ANQGSEA. The CDR3 region is CSAGRGGPGELFF. The CDR3 DNA follows: TGCAGCGCCGGCCGGGGGGGCCCCGGGGAGCTGTTTTTT.

The table lists this clonotype with many counts. This chain links TRBV4-2 with TRBJ1-1, with D uncertain. The CDR3 has 13 amino acids. Germline assignment: CDR1 LGHNA and CDR2 YNFKEQ. V was pared by 5 bases and J by 1 base, with 8 bases between. The CDR3 reads CASSRVPNTEAFF. DNA of the CDR3: TGTGCCAGCAGCAGAGTACCGAACACTGAAGCTTTCTTT.

This clonotype was seen ten or more times. The gene calls are TRBV6-5 and TRBJ1-4; D unresolved. V dropped 0 bases and J dropped 7 bases, with 12 bases sitting between them. Germline V gives CDR1 MNHEY, CDR2 SVGAGI. The CDR3 is 15 amino acids. The CDR3 spells CASSYSGREGEKLFF. The CDR3 nucleotides read TGTGCCAGCAGTTACTCAGGTCGTGAGGGTGAAAAACTGTTTTTT.

The genes are TRBV7-3 and TRBJ2-1, with D maybe TRBD2 (6 bases). Trimming stripped 6 bases from V and 9 bases from J, with 15 bases between. CDR3 length: 13 residues. CDR1 and CDR2 (germline): SGHTA, FQGTGA. The CDR3 protein is CASRDGRDGEQFF. CDR3 nucleotide sequence: TGTGCCAGCAGAGATGGGCGGGATGGTGAGCAGTTCTTC.

V and J are TRBV11-2 and TRBJ1-5; possibly TRBD1 for D (5 bases). The CDR3 has 15 residues. V lost 5 bases and J lost 3, with 14 bases in between. The germline V gene has CDR1 SGHAT and CDR2 FQNNGV. The CDR3 spells CASSQGPGPNQPQHF. In nucleotides, the CDR3 is TGTGCCAGCAGCCAAGGGCCGGGACCCAATCAGCCCCAGCATTTT.

The chain has TRBV25-1 and TRBJ1-1; maybe TRBD1 (5 bases). In germline, CDR1 is MGHDK, CDR2 SYGVNS. CDR3 length: 15 residues. V lost 1 base and J 1 base, leaving 10 bases between the germline ends. The CDR3 DNA reads TGTGCCAGCAGTGAATTTAGGGGTGGGAACACTGAAGCTTTCTTT. Its translation: CASSEFRGGNTEAFF.

The chain is built from TRBV20-1 and TRBJ2-2; 10 bases align to TRBD2. Germline V CDR1 and CDR2: DFQATT, SNEGSKA (reference sequence). V dropped 2 bases and J dropped 3; count of bases not matched to a gene: 6. The CDR3 loop spans 16 amino acids. CDR3: CSARLRTSGDTGELFF. The CDR3 DNA sequence: TGCAGTGCTAGACTCCGAACTAGCGGGGACACCGGGGAGCTGTTTTTT.

The gene calls are TRBV6-1 and TRBJ1-5, with D perhaps matching TRBD1 (6 bases). Germline CDR1 is MNHNS and CDR2 is SASEGT. V gave up 5 bases and J gave up 4 bases, with 24 bases separating them. CDR3 length: 18 amino acids. The CDR3 is CASSKSGGEVLKNQPQHF. In DNA form, the CDR3 reads TGTGCCAGCAGTAAAAGCGGGGGCGAGGTTTTAAAAAATCAGCCCCAGCATTTT.

This chain joins TRBV7-7 and TRBJ2-5; perhaps TRBD2 as D (5 bases). CDR3 size: 13 residues. Trimming removed 5 bases at V and 5 bases at J, with 12 bases between. Germline CDR1 is SSHAT and CDR2 is FNYEAQ (reference sequence). The CDR3 sequence is CASSIGSGETQYF. In DNA, the CDR3 is TGTGCCAGCAGCATCGGTTCGGGGGAGACCCAGTACTTC. Full variable domain (rest looked up from reference TRBV7-7 and TRBJ2-5): GAGVSQSPRYKVTKRGQDVTLRCDPISSHATLYWYQQALGQGPEFLTYFNYEAQPDKSGLPSDRFSAERPEGSISTLTIQRTEQRDSAMYRCASSIGSGETQYFGPGTRLLVL.

This clonotype was picked up many times. Here the CDR3 DNA reads TGTGCCAGCAGCGTAGTGGGCGTCCCCAGTAGTGGGGAGCTGTTTTTT. Translated: CASSVVGVPSSGELFF. The chain uses TRBV9 and TRBJ2-2; D gene uncertain. This CDR3 region has 16 residues. Trimming stripped 0 bases from V and 8 bases from J, with 17 bases between. CDR1 and CDR2 from the germline V gene are SGDLS and YYNGEE.

At least ten counts were recorded for this clonotype. The chain recombines TRBV5-1 with TRBJ2-5; D gene unclear. V was cut by 5 bases and J by 2 bases, with 10 bases left in between. The CDR3 sequence is 13 residues long. Germline V gives CDR1 SGHRS, CDR2 YFSETQ. The CDR3: CASRTWQQETQYF. DNA of the CDR3: TGCGCCAGCAGGACGTGGCAGCAAGAGACCCAGTACTTC. The whole variable domain, remainder taken from reference TRBV5-1 and TRBJ2-5, is KAGVTQTPRYLIKTRGQQVTLSCSPISGHRSVSWYQQTPGQGLQFLFEYFSETQRNKGNFPGRFSGRQFSNSRSEMNVSTLELGDSALYLCASRTWQQETQYFGPGTRLLVL.

The chain combines TRBV6-1 with TRBJ2-7; the D gene is possibly TRBD1 (5 bases). The CDR3 has 13 amino acids. Trimming shortened V by 7 bases and J by 5 bases, and 15 bases separated the two germline ends. CDR1 is MNHNS and CDR2 is SASEGT in the germline V gene. CDR3 sequence: CASNQGRVNEQYF. CDR3 bases: TGTGCCAGCAACCAGGGCAGGGTAAACGAGCAGTACTTC.

The rearrangement uses TRBV13 and TRBJ2-1; possible D gene TRBD2, 5 bases. This CDR3 has 16 amino acids. The germline gives CDR1 PRHDT, CDR2 FYEKMQ (reference sequence). The germline V and J ends were trimmed by 1 base and 0 bases, with 10 bases remaining between them. CDR3 coding DNA: TGTGCCAGCAGCTTAGTGAGGGCGCCCTCCTACAATGAGCAGTTCTTC. Residues: CASSLVRAPSYNEQFF.

The table lists this clonotype with many counts. The CDR3 DNA sequence: TGTGCCAGCAGCTTTAGGGAACCGAACACCGGGGAGCTGTTTTTT. It yields the protein CASSFREPNTGELFF. This rearrangement joins TRBV27 to TRBJ2-2; D ambiguous. This CDR3 region has 15 residues. The V gene's germline CDR1 is MNHEY and CDR2 SMNVEV (reference sequence). The V gene lost 6 bases and the J gene lost 0 bases, with 11 bases spanning the gap.

This clonotype has just a few counts. This sequence joins TRBV6-1 and TRBJ1-5, with D hard to call. The germline V and J ends were trimmed by 8 bases and 1 base, with 12 bases remaining between them. Germline V gene lookup returns CDR1 MNHNS and CDR2 SASEGT. This CDR3 region has 14 residues. The CDR3 nucleotides read TGTGCCAGCGGGGATACGGGGAGCAATCAGCCCCAGCATTTT. It translates to CASGDTGSNQPQHF.

The rearrangement links TRBV7-8 to TRBJ1-5; 7 bases agree with TRBD1. This CDR3 is built from 15 residues. Trimming took 5 bases from V and 3 from J; bases not matched to a gene: 7. Germline-derived CDR1 and CDR2 are SGHVS and FQNEAQ. In nucleotides, the CDR3 is TGTGCCAGCAGCATGGGGACAGTATCCAATCAGCCCCAGCATTTT. This gives the protein CASSMGTVSNQPQHF.

The chain uses TRBV20-1 and TRBJ2-5, with D possibly TRBD1 on 6 matching bases. The length of the CDR3 is 14 residues. Trimming shortened V by 0 bases and J by 5 bases, and 13 bases separated the two germline ends. Germline V gene lookup returns CDR1 DFQATT and CDR2 SNEGSKA (reference sequence). The CDR3 is CSARDVGQLETQYF. CDR3 DNA sequence: TGCAGTGCTAGAGATGTTGGACAGTTGGAGACCCAGTACTTC.

At least ten counts were recorded for this clonotype. The chain joins TRBV3-1 to TRBJ2-7, with 7 bases aligning to TRBD2. The CDR3 length is 16 residues. Germline CDR1 reads LGHDT; CDR2 reads YNNKEL (reference sequence). The V segment lost 0 bases and the J segment 6 bases; nucleotides outside the gene matches: 11. The CDR3 sequence: CASSQDYRSGAGEQYV. In nucleotides, the CDR3 is TGTGCCAGCAGCCAAGATTATAGGAGCGGGGCGGGCGAGCAGTACGTC.

The chain links TRBV6-4 to TRBJ2-1; D possibly corresponds to TRBD2 (5 bases). In germline, CDR1 is MRHNA, CDR2 SNTAGT. Trimming shortened V by 0 bases and J by 6 bases, and 9 bases separated the two germline ends. There are 14 residues in the CDR3. The CDR3 sequence: CASSDSFGGNEQFF. The DNA for the CDR3 is TGTGCCAGCAGTGACTCCTTTGGAGGCAATGAGCAGTTCTTC.

This clonotype was found a few times. The chain uses TRBV7-3 and TRBJ2-1; 8 bases match TRBD2. The CDR3 covers 15 residues. V lost 5 bases to trimming and J lost 3 bases; unmatched junction nucleotides: 6. Germline CDR1 SGHTA, CDR2 FQGTGA. The CDR3 reads CASSRSGGGYNEQFF. Here the CDR3 DNA reads TGTGCCAGCAGCCGCAGCGGGGGCGGCTACAATGAGCAGTTCTTC. Full variable domain (outside the CDR3, taken from reference TRBV7-3 and TRBJ2-1): GAGVSQTPSNKVTEKGKYVELRCDPISGHTALYWYRQSLGQGPEFLIYFQGTGAADDSGLPNDRFFAVRPEGSVSTLKIQRTERGDSAVYLCASSRSGGGYNEQFFGPGTRLTVL.

The rearrangement joins TRBV20-1 to TRBJ2-3; D not resolved. Germline V gives CDR1 DFQATT, CDR2 SNEGSKA (reference sequence). The CDR3 contains 11 residues. Between the trimmed V and J ends, which lost 1 base and 4 bases, there was a span of 3 bases. The CDR3, as DNA: TGCAGTGCTAGAGTAGCAGATACGCAGTATTTT. Encoded protein: CSARVADTQYF.